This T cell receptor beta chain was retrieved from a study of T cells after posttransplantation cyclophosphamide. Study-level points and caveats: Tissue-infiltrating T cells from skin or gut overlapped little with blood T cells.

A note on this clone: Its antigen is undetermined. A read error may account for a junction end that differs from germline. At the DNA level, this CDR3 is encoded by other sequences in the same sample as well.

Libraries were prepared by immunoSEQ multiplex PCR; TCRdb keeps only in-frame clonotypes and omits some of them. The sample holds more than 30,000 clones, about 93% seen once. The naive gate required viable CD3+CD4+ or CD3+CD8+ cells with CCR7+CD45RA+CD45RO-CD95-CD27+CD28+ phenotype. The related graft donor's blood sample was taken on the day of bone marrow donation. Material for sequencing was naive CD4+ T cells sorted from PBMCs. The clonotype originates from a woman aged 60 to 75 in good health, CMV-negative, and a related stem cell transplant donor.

CDR3 nucleotide sequence: TGTGCCAGCAGTTCGACAGGTTCGAACACTGAGGCTTTCTTT. This gives the protein CASSSTGSNTEAFF. The chain uses TRBV27 and TRBJ1-1, with D perhaps matching TRBD1 (6 bases). Germline V gene sequence: CDR1 MNHEY, CDR2 SMNVEV (reference sequence). CDR3 size: 14 residues.